The T cell receptor (beta chain) under discussion was sequenced for a study of shared clonotypes between healthy human individuals. Assay used: immunoSEQ multiplex PCR; TCRdb lists only in-frame clones, some missing. The sample has 2 million to 2.5 million clones; roughly 93% are singletons. Healthy HIV-negative adults without recent acute infections or vaccinations served as donors. Negatively enriched CD4+ T cells were divided by CD45RA into naive and memory. The V gene end was trimmed by 3 bases and the J gene end by 2 bases; junction bases not matched to a gene: 3. The CDR3 runs to 13 residues. CDR1 and CDR2 (germline): GTSNPN, SVGIG (reference sequence).

The TCR sequence derives from a young man in good health. Some clones in this sample may be carry-over from other donors' samples. Sequencing input: naive CD4+ T cells from PBMCs. The subset: CD45RA+ positively selected. This chain connects TRBV30 to TRBJ2-7, with 8 positions matching TRBD1. The chain's CDR3 is CAWRDRVAYEQYF. For the CDR3, the DNA is TGTGCCTGGAGGGACAGGGTGGCCTACGAGCAGTACTTC.